The source of this T cell receptor beta chain is a study of patients and donors after allogeneic stem cell transplantation. TCRdb analysed the RT-PCR reads with MiXCR anew, one entry per CDR3 protein. This sample carries approximately 160,000 distinct CDR3 sequences, 30% of them seen once, and the ten largest clones take around 3%. The CDR3 loop spans 15 amino acids. The germline V gene has CDR1 LGHNA and CDR2 YSLEER. V was pared by 1 base and J by 5 bases, with 1 base of the junction left unmatched. The chain couples TRBV4-3 to TRBJ2-3; 12 bases are a match to TRBD2. The sample was blood, either unsorted or a sorted T cell fraction (not recorded which). The receptor comes from a human donor who was either an allogeneic HSCT recipient or a stem cell or donor lymphocyte infusion donor (not recorded which). It is not recorded whose cells these are; they may come from a transplant donor. The CDR3: CASSQVLAGGDTQYF. The CDR3 coding sequence is TGCGCCAGCAGCCAAGTACTAGCGGGAGGAGATACGCAGTATTTT.